This T cell receptor (beta chain) was sequenced for a study of T-cell reconstitution after alpha-beta-depleted transplantation in children. Unique molecular identifiers were built into the TCRbeta library. TCRdb re-derived calls from the PCR reads in MiXCR, one entry per CDR3 protein. Of 420,000 or so distinct CDR3 sequences in the sample, roughly 10% are singletons; the top ten hold roughly 5%. The CDR3 is 17 amino acids. With 6 bases removed from V and 4 bases from J, the gap between germline ends came to 19 bases. CDR1 is MNHEY, CDR2 SMNVEV, per germline (reference sequence). The sequence derives from a human donor who donated a stem cell graft to a child with acute myeloid leukemia. The genes are TRBV27 and TRBJ2-6; TRBD2 might be the D (6 bases). This specimen was PBMCs from the stem cell graft donor, taken from the stem cell graft. CDR3 DNA sequence: TGTGCCAGCAGCTCCATGGAGGGGCGACGAGGGGCCAACGTCCTGACTTTC. It yields the protein CASSSMEGRRGANVLTF.